A single sample gave rise to the 21 T cell receptor beta chains below, sequenced in a study of blood T cells in healthy people across ages. Combining a sample-barcoded 5' primer with a J-beta primer mix, a second PCR ran for about 6 to 11 cycles. In TCRdb, the 5' RACE reads were re-called with MiXCR into one record per CDR3 protein. The table shows some 850,000 distinct CDR3 sequences, with roughly 26% occurring only once. These data also featured in a second study, about T cells of mothers and their children.

Sequenced: blood. Receptors originate from a boy between 10 and 17 years old in good health.

This clonotype was detected many times. The gene calls are TRBV27 and TRBJ1-4, with 8 bases that match TRBD1. Trimming cost V 2 bases and J 6 bases; bases outside gene matches: 2. The CDR3 length is 14 residues. Germline CDR1 is MNHEY and CDR2 is SMNVEV (reference sequence). As DNA, the CDR3 is TGTGCCAGCAGTTTACAGGGGGCCGATGAAAAACTGTTTTTT. Its translation: CASSLQGADEKLFF.

The sample holds a few counts of this clonotype. The chain links TRBV7-3 to TRBJ2-6; TRBD1 matches 7 bases. The V and J ends lost 5 bases and 0 bases, in that order; junction bases with no gene match: 7. CDR1 and CDR2 from the germline V gene are SGHTA and FQGTGA. This CDR3 contains 17 residues. CDR3 residues: CASSRDSRSSGANVLTF. CDR3 DNA: TGTGCCAGCAGCCGGGACAGCCGTAGCTCTGGGGCCAACGTCCTGACTTTC.

This clonotype was seen more than once but under ten times. CDR3 nucleotide sequence: TGCGCCAGCAGCCCGAGCAGTAACGGGGAGCTGTTTTTT. This sequence encodes CASSPSSNGELFF. This chain uses TRBV5-1 with TRBJ2-2; D call uncertain. The CDR3 contains 13 residues. The ends were cut back, 4 bases at V and 7 bases at J, with 11 bases in the middle. CDR1 is SGHRS, CDR2 YFSETQ, per germline.

This clonotype appeared once. The chain couples TRBV20-1 to TRBJ2-7; 7 bases fit TRBD2. Germline trimming cut 3 bases from V and 0 bases from J; bases unmatched to any gene: 5. This CDR3 has 14 amino acids. Germline CDR1 DFQATT, CDR2 SNEGSKA (reference sequence). For the CDR3, the DNA is TGCAGTGCTAGTCGGCTAGCGGACTCCTACGAGCAGTACTTC. Translated: CSASRLADSYEQYF.

This clonotype has more than one count but fewer than ten. The CDR3, as DNA: TGTGCCAGCAGCCATTATGGGGGGGCCCACGAGCAGTACTTC. Its protein product is CASSHYGGAHEQYF. V and J are TRBV13 and TRBJ2-7, with D possibly being TRBD2 (7 bases). V was pared by 5 bases and J by 5 bases, with 16 bases between. The CDR3 is 14 amino acids. Germline CDR1 PRHDT, CDR2 FYEKMQ (reference sequence).

CDR3 sequence reads: CASSLRTGETYEQYF. The CDR3 nucleotides read TGTGCCAGCAGCTTACGGACAGGGGAAACCTACGAGCAGTACTTC. The rearrangement uses TRBV9 and TRBJ2-7; 9 bases align to TRBD1. CDR3 length equals 15 residues. Germline V gene sequence: CDR1 SGDLS, CDR2 YYNGEE. J was trimmed by 2 bases and V by 4 bases; bases with no gene match: 7.

This clonotype was counted between two and nine times. This chain uses TRBV29-1 with TRBJ2-5; TRBD2 is a possible D gene (6 bases). The CDR3 spans 13 residues. Trimming took 6 bases from V and 2 from J, leaving 13 bases between them. Germline V gene data show CDR1 as SQVTM and CDR2 as ANQGSEA. The CDR3 sequence: CSVARTIQETQYF. CDR3 coding DNA: TGCAGCGTGGCACGGACTATACAAGAGACCCAGTACTTC.

The chain is built from TRBV20-1 and TRBJ1-3; no clear D gene. Germline-derived CDR1 and CDR2 are DFQATT and SNEGSKA (reference sequence). The germline V and J ends were trimmed by 2 bases and 9 bases, with 17 bases remaining between them. The CDR3 contains 14 residues. The CDR3 DNA reads TGCAGTGCTAGATCCCGTGACACCACGGCCACCATATATTTT. Residues: CSARSRDTTATIYF.

This clonotype has more than one count but fewer than ten. V and J are TRBV7-3 and TRBJ2-3, with D perhaps matching TRBD1 (6 bases). CDR3 length: 16 residues. The germline V gene has CDR1 SGHTA and CDR2 FQGTGA. V lost 3 bases and J lost 0, with 13 bases in between. In DNA, the CDR3 is TGTGCCAGCAGCTTCGGGACATCGACAAGCACAGATACGCAGTATTTT. It yields the protein CASSFGTSTSTDTQYF.

The chain combines TRBV4-1 with TRBJ2-7; 7 bases agree with TRBD1. The J call may be incorrect, as the DNA end agrees better with TRBJ2-5. The CDR3 is 16 residues long. Germline V lookup: CDR1 MGHRA, CDR2 YSYEKL. CDR3 in amino acids: CASSRRQGPYEETQYF. Written as DNA, the CDR3 is TGCGCCAGCAGCCGGCGACAGGGTCCCTACGAAGAGACCCAGTACTTC.

This clonotype was recorded a few times. V and J are TRBV2 and TRBJ2-5; 7 positions agree with TRBD2. The end of the DNA aligns better with TRBJ2-1, so the J call may be wrong. The CDR3 has 16 residues. The germline CDR1 and CDR2 sequences are SNHLY and FYNNEI. Here the CDR3 reads CASSDRHSGSRNEQFF. The CDR3 DNA follows: TGTGCCAGCAGTGATCGTCATAGCGGGTCTCGGAATGAGCAGTTCTTC.

This clonotype was detected only a few times. The chain joins TRBV29-1 to TRBJ1-2; 7 nucleotides match TRBD1. There are 13 residues in the CDR3. In germline, CDR1 is SQVTM, CDR2 ANQGSEA. V trimming: 6 bases; J trimming: 6 bases; junction bases outside the gene matches: 10. The chain's CDR3 is CSVSPGGGHGYTF. DNA for the CDR3: TGCAGCGTGTCTCCGGGAGGGGGCCATGGCTACACCTTC.

The sample holds a few counts of this clonotype. CDR3: CASSSIAGEAYNEQFF. The CDR3 DNA reads TGTGCCAGCAGTTCGATAGCGGGGGAGGCCTACAATGAGCAGTTCTTC. This sequence joins TRBV7-9 and TRBJ2-1; 9 nucleotides align to TRBD2. After removal of 6 bases from V and 2 bases from J, the junction contained 8 bases not matched to a gene. The CDR3 is made up of 16 amino acids. The germline gives CDR1 SEHNR, CDR2 FQNEAQ (reference sequence).

The V and J genes are TRBV28 and TRBJ2-5; 8 bases are shared with TRBD2. V lost 2 bases to trimming and J lost 5 bases; unmatched junction nucleotides: 19. Germline V gene sequence: CDR1 MDHEN, CDR2 SYDVKM. The CDR3 contains 19 residues. CDR3 DNA: TGTGCCAGCAGTTTACCCTTGGGCGAGACTAGCGTGAATCGGGAGACCCAGTACTTC. It is translated as CASSLPLGETSVNRETQYF.

This chain links TRBV24-1 with TRBJ2-5, with D maybe TRBD1 (5 bases). The germline V gene has CDR1 KGHDR and CDR2 SFDVKD. The CDR3 spans 15 residues. Trimming left V 3 bases short and J 2 bases short, with 12 bases between. The CDR3 DNA sequence: TGTGCCACCAGTGATCCCAGGACACCTCAAGAGACCCAGTACTTC. It encodes CATSDPRTPQETQYF.

This rearrangement joins TRBV7-2 to TRBJ2-5; D gene ambiguous. Per the germline V gene, CDR1 is SGHTA and CDR2 is FQGNSA. The length of the CDR3 is 17 residues. V was clipped by 1 base and J by 4 bases, with 19 bases between them. CDR3 in DNA: TGTGCCAGCAGCTTAGGTGGTTTATCTTTGGGCGCAGAGACCCAGTACTTC. As protein: CASSLGGLSLGAETQYF.

The rearrangement uses TRBV28 and TRBJ2-3; 8 nucleotides agree with TRBD2. From germline, CDR1 is MDHEN and CDR2 SYDVKM. V was clipped by 5 bases and J by 6 bases; unmatched bases: 13. The CDR3 has 16 residues. The chain's CDR3 is CASSDPGGQFSDTQYF. CDR3 sequence (DNA): TGTGCCAGCAGTGATCCGGGGGGGCAGTTTTCCGATACGCAGTATTTT. The whole variable domain, filled in from reference TRBV28 and TRBJ2-3, reads DVKVTQSSRYLVKRTGEKVFLECVQDMDHENMFWYRQDPGLGLRLIYFSYDVKMKEKGDIPEGYSVSREKKERFSLILESASTNQTSMYLCASSDPGGQFSDTQYFGPGTRLTVL.

This clonotype has a handful of counts. The chain combines TRBV5-1 with TRBJ2-5; D is unresolved. Germline-derived CDR1 and CDR2 are SGHRS and YFSETQ. This CDR3 has 15 residues. The V and J ends lost 0 bases and 5 bases respectively, with 14 bases between them. The CDR3 spells CASSLASPGSETQYF. The DNA of the CDR3 is TGCGCCAGCAGCTTGGCCTCTCCAGGTTCGGAGACCCAGTACTTC.

There are a few counts of this clonotype. The chain uses TRBV7-2 and TRBJ2-5; 10 nucleotides align to TRBD1. The J call could be wrong; TRBJ2-7 is a better fit for the DNA end. The CDR3 is 15 residues long. Germline-derived CDR1 and CDR2 are SGHTA and FQGNSA. CDR3 amino acids: CASSHPGQGNYEQYF. The CDR3 DNA follows: TGTGCCAGCAGCCACCCGGGACAGGGGAACTACGAGCAGTACTTC.

This clonotype was detected only a few times. This sequence joins TRBV19 and TRBJ1-4; no clear D gene. CDR1 LNHDA and CDR2 SQIVND come from the germline V gene (reference sequence). The CDR3 totals 11 residues. V lost 1 base and J lost 8, with 2 bases in between. CDR3 coding DNA: TGTGCCAGTAGTATAGCCGAAAAACTGTTTTTT. This sequence encodes CASSIAEKLFF.

This clonotype was seen more than once but under ten times. Germline and junction disagree at one end, which may indicate a read error. The chain recombines TRBV9 with TRBJ2-1; 16 bases align to TRBD2. The germline V gene encodes CDR1 SGDLS and CDR2 YYNGEE. The CDR3 covers 14 residues. CDR3: CASSMGLAGGPLVF. The CDR3 bases are TGTGCCAGCAGCATGGGACTAGCGGGGGGGCCTTTGGTCTTC. The whole variable domain, remainder taken from reference TRBV9 and TRBJ2-1, is DSGVTQTPKHLITATGQRVTLRCSPRSGDLSVYWYQQSLDQGLQFLIQYYNGEERAKGNILERFSAQQFPDLHSELNLSSLELGDSALYFCASSMGLAGGPLVFGPGTRLTVL.